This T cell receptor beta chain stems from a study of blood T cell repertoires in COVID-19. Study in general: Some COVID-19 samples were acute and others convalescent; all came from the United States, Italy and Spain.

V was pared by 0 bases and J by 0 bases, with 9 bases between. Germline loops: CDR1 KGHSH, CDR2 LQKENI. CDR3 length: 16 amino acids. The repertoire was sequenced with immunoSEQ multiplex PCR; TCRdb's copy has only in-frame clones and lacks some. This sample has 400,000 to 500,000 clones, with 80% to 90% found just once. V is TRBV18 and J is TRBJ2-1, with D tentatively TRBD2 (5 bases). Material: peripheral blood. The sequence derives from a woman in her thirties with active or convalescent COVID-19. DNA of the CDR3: TGTGCCAGCTCACCACCGATAGCGAGCTCCTACAATGAGCAGTTCTTC. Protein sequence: CASSPPIASSYNEQFF.